The clone carrying this TCR beta chain has at least ten counts. Its antigen is not known. This record comes from a study of molecular identifiers for immune sequencing clone quantification. Regarding the study as a whole: Clonotypes topping 20 RNA copies carried over 98% of effector molecules but under 1% of naive ones.

V shed 6 bases and J shed 0 bases, with 6 bases lying between them. The CDR3 is made up of 13 amino acids. Germline V gene sequence: CDR1 MNHEY, CDR2 SMNVEV (reference sequence). Bulk TCR libraries were made with methods that had been previously described and with listed TCR primers. TCRdb processed the PCR reads anew with MiXCR; each CDR3 protein has one entry. The sample yields hundreds of thousands of distinct CDR3 sequences, 25% seen once. This sequence was found in a human donor in good health. Some libraries in this study had Jurkat cell RNA spiked in. Sequencing was carried out using naive CD8+ T cells from blood, with Jurkat cell RNA spiked in. As to subset: FACS-sorted CD8+CD4-CCR7+CD45RA+ naive T cells. The rearrangement uses TRBV27 and TRBJ1-5, with D uncertain. The CDR3 spells CASSPYSNQPQHF. CDR3 nucleotide sequence: TGTGCCAGCAGCCCATATAGCAATCAGCCCCAGCATTTT.